The T cell receptor (beta chain) under discussion was sequenced for a study of T cell changes during pregnancy in multiple sclerosis. Per the germline V gene, CDR1 is SGHVS and CDR2 is FQNEAQ. V lost 2 bases and J lost 5, with 16 bases in between. The CDR3 is made up of 16 amino acids. Method: immunoSEQ multiplex PCR; TCRdb's copy keeps in-frame clones and lacks some. Altogether around 52,000 clones are present, 92% being singletons, with the ten largest covering approximately 0.18%. This rearrangement joins TRBV7-8 to TRBJ1-5, with a possible D match to TRBD1 (6 bases). The input for sequencing was CD4+ T cells from peripheral blood mononuclear cells, taken after pregnancy. This sequence was found in a female donor in good health, enrolled as a control in a pregnancy study. CDR3 sequence (DNA): TGTGCCAGCAGCTTAACCCCAGTAGGGGGGGATCAGCCCCAGCATTTT. Its translation: CASSLTPVGGDQPQHF.